Here is one TCR beta chain with its context. The antigen is unknown. The sample is drawn from a study of beta chain features in type 1 diabetes. Study-level points and caveats: Moderate yet significant TCRB CDR3 shortening was seen in Type 1 diabetes patients in all four CD4+ subsets.

Germline V gene lookup returns CDR1 SGHVS and CDR2 FQNEAQ. With 4 bases clipped from V and 5 bases from J, the junction kept 5 bases outside the gene matches. The CDR3 has 14 residues. All of the isolated RNA was reverse transcribed, so expressed TCRB transcripts were sequenced. Produced via immunoSEQ multiplex PCR; TCRdb's table is partial and in-frame only. The sample holds around 140,000 clones, approximately 9% seen once. This clonotype originated in a man aged 30 to 45 with type 1 diabetes. The rearrangement links TRBV7-8 to TRBJ2-3; 8 bases are shared with TRBD1. The material sequenced was central memory CD4+ T cells from blood. The CDR3 here is CASSSWTGQDTQYF. CDR3 nucleotide sequence: TGTGCCAGCAGCTCGTGGACAGGGCAAGATACGCAGTATTTT.